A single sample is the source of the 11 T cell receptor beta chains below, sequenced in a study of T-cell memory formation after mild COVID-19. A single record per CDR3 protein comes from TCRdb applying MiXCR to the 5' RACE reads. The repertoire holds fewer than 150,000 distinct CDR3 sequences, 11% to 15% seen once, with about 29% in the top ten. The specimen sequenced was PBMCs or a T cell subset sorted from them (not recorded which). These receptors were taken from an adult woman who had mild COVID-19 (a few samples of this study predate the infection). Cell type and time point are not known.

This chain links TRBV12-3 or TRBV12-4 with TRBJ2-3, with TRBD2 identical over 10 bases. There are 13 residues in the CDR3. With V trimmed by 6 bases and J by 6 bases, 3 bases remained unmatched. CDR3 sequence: CASSETSGDTQYF. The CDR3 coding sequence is TGTGCCAGCAGCGAGACTAGCGGGGATACGCAGTATTTT.

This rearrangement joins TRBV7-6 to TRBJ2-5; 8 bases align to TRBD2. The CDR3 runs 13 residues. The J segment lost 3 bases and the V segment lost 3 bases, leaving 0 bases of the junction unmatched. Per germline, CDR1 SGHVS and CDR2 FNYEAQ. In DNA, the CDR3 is TGTGCCAGCAGCTTTAGCGGGGAAGAGACCCAGTACTTC. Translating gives CASSFSGEETQYF. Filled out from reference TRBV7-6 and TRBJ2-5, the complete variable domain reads GAGVSQSPRYKVTKRGQDVALRCDPISGHVSLYWYRQALGQGPEFLTYFNYEAQQDKSGLPNDRFSAERPEGSISTLTIQRTEQRDSAMYRCASSFSGEETQYFGPGTRLLVL.

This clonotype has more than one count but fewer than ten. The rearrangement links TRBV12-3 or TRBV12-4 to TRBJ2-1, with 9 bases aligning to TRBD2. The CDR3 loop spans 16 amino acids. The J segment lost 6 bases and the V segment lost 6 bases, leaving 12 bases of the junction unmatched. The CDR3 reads CASSPRLAGGPNEQFF. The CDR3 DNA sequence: TGTGCCAGCAGCCCAAGATTGGCGGGAGGGCCCAATGAGCAGTTCTTC.

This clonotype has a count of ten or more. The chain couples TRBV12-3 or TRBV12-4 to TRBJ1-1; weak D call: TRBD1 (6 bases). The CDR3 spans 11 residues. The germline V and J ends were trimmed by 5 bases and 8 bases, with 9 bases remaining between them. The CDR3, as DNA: TGTGCCAGCAGTCCCGGACAGGAAGCTTTCTTT. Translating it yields CASSPGQEAFF.

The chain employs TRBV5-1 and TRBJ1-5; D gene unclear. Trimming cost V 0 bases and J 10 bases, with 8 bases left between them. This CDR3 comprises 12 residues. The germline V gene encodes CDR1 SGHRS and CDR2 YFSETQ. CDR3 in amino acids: CASSLDGRPQHF. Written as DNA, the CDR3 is TGCGCCAGCAGCTTGGACGGACGACCCCAGCATTTT.

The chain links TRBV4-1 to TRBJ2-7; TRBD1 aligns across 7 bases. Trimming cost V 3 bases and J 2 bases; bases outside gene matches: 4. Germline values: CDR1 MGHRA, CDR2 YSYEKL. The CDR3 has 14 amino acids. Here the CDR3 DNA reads TGCGCCAGCAGCCACTGGGACAGAGCCTACGAGCAGTACTTC. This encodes CASSHWDRAYEQYF.

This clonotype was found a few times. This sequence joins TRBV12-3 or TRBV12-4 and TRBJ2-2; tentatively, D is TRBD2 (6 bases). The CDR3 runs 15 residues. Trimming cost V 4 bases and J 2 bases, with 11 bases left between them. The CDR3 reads CASSYSGLNTGELFF. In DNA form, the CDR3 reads TGTGCCAGCAGTTATAGCGGACTAAACACCGGGGAGCTGTTTTTT.

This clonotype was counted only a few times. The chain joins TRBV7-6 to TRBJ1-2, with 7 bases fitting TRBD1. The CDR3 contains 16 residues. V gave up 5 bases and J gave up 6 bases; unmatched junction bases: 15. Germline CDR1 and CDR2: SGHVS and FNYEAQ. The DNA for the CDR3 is TGTGCCAGCAGCCCTCTAGGGGTAGAGGGGGCGGATGGCTACACCTTC. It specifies CASSPLGVEGADGYTF. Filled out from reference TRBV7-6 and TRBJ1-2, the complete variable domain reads GAGVSQSPRYKVTKRGQDVALRCDPISGHVSLYWYRQALGQGPEFLTYFNYEAQQDKSGLPNDRFSAERPEGSISTLTIQRTEQRDSAMYRCASSPLGVEGADGYTFGSGTRLTVV.

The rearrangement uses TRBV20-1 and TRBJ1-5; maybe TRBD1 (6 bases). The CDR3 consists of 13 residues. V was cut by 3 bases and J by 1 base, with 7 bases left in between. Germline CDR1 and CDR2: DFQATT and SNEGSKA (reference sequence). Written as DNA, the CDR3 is TGCAGTGCTAGGGACAGCAGCAATCAGCCCCAGCATTTT. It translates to CSARDSSNQPQHF.

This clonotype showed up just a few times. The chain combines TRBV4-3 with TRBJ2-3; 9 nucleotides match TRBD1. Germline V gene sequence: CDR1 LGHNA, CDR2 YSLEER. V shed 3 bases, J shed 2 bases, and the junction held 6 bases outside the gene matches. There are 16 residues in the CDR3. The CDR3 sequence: CASSHLGTGSTDTQYF. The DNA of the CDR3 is TGCGCCAGCAGCCATCTCGGGACAGGGTCCACAGATACGCAGTATTTT.

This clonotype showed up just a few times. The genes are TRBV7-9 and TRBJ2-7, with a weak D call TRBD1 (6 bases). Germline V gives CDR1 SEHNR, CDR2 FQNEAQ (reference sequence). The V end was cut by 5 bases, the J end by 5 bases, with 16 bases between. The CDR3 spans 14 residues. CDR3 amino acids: CASSDLVQGNEQYF. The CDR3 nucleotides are TGTGCCAGCAGCGATCTAGTCCAGGGGAACGAGCAGTACTTC.